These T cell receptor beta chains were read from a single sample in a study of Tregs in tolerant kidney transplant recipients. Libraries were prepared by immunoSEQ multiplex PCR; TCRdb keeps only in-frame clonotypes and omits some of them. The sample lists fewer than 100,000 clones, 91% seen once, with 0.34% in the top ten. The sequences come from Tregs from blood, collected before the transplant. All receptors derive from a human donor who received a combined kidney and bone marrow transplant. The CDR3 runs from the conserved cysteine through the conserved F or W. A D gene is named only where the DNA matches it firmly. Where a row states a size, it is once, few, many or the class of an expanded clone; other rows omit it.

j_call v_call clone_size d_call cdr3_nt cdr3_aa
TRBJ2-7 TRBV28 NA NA TGTGCCAGCAGTTTAGGGGACCCGGGACGCAGGGAAGTCGAGCAGTACTTC CASSLGDPGRREVEQYF
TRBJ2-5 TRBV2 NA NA TGTGCCAGCAGCGAACAAGAGACCCAGTACTTC CASSEQETQYF
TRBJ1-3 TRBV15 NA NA TGTGCCACCAGCAGGGGGGAGGGCAGACGCTCTGGAAACACCATATATTTT CATSRGEGRRSGNTIYF
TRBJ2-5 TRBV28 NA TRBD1 TGTGCCAGCAGAGCAGGGGGCCAAGAGACCCAGTACTTC CASRAGGQETQYF
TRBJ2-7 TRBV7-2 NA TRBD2 TGTGCCAGCACCAGACTAGCGGTGGGTGGCCCCTACGAGCAGTACTTC CASTRLAVGGPYEQYF
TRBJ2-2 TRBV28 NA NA TGTGCCAGCAGCATAGCAAATAAGGACACCGGGGAGCTGTTTTTT CASSIANKDTGELFF
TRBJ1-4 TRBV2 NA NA TGTGCCAGCAGTAGAGACAGGCTGGATGAAAAACTGTTTTTT CASSRDRLDEKLFF
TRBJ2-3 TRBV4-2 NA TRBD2 TGTGCCAGCAGCCAAGTTGTAGCGGGGAGCACAGATACGCAGTATTTT CASSQVVAGSTDTQYF
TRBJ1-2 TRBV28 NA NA TGTGCCAGCAGCCTGGGACTGTACTATGGCTACACCTTC CASSLGLYYGYTF
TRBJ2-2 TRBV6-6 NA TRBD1 TGTGCCAGCAGTTATCCGGGACAGGGGACCGGGGAGCTGTTTTTT CASSYPGQGTGELFF
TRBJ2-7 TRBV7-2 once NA TGTGCCAGCAGCTTGGGGCAGTCGCCGAGCTCCTACGAGCAGTACTTC CASSLGQSPSSYEQYF
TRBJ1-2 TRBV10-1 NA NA TGCGCCAGAAGGACAAGAGGGAAACCACCCAGAGGTCGTGGCTACACCTTC CARRTRGKPPRGRGYTF
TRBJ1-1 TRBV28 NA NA TGTGCCAGCAGTTTCATGAACACTGAAGCTTTCTTT CASSFMNTEAFF
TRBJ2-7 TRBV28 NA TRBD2 TGTGCCAGCCAAGGCGGGAGTCTGTCCTACGAGCAGTACTTC CASQGGSLSYEQYF
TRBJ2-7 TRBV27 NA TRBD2 TGTGCCAGCTCGAGGGACTACGGGACGGGTGAGCAGTACTTC CASSRDYGTGEQYF
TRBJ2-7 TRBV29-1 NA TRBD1 TGCAGCGTCGACAGGGGGAACGACGAGCAGTACTTC CSVDRGNDEQYF
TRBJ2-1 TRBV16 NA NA TGTGCCAGCAGCCCAACGATCAGGGTAACCTACAATGAGCAGTTCTTC CASSPTIRVTYNEQFF
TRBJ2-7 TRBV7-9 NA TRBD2 TGTGCCAGCAGCTCCGGGACTAGCGGAGTAGACGAGCAGTACTTC CASSSGTSGVDEQYF
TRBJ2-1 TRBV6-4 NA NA TGTGCCAGCAGTGACTTAGGACGGAGCTCCTACAATGAGCAGTTCTTC CASSDLGRSSYNEQFF
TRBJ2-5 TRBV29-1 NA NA TGCAGCGTTGAAGATTCACGGAAAGAGACCCAGTACTTC CSVEDSRKETQYF